Listed below are T cell receptor beta chains from one sample, sequenced in a study of cytomegalovirus exposure and HLA in healthy donors. Sequencing used immunoSEQ multiplex PCR; TCRdb keeps in-frame clones, though not all of them. The table has about 170,000 clones, 60% to 80% seen once; the top ten hold 0.85% to 1%. The sample consisted of PBMCs. The receptor set was obtained from a woman between 45 and 60 years old in good health and CMV-seropositive. Both conserved end residues are part of each CDR3. A D gene is named only where the DNA matches it firmly. Clone size is stated in some rows and not others, as once, few, many or a class when expanded.

>NA|TRBV5-1|TRBJ2-7|NA
CASSLGELYEQYF
TGCGCCAGCAGCCTAGGCGAACTCTACGAGCAGTACTTC
>TRBD1|TRBV9|TRBJ2-3|few
CASSDGLTGTGEADTQYF
TGTGCCAGCAGCGACGGTCTCACGGGGACAGGGGAGGCAGATACGCAGTATTTT
>TRBD1|TRBV6-5|TRBJ2-4|NA
CASSAGTAKNIQYF
TGTGCCAGCAGTGCCGGGACAGCTAAAAACATTCAGTACTTC
>NA|TRBV4-1|TRBJ1-3|NA
CASSQDSNSGNTIYF
TGCGCCAGCAGCCAAGATAGTAACTCTGGAAACACCATATATTTT
>TRBD1|TRBV27|TRBJ1-6|NA
CASKGDRSVNSPLHF
TGTGCCAGCAAAGGGGACAGAAGCGTCAATTCACCCCTCCACTTT
>TRBD2|TRBV11-2|TRBJ2-1|NA
CASSLDGGNEQFF
TGTGCCAGCAGCTTAGACGGGGGGAATGAGCAGTTCTTC
>NA|TRBV28|TRBJ1-6|NA
CATTLGGALRDSPLHF
TGTGCCACCACCTTGGGGGGGGCCCTCAGAGATTCACCCCTCCACTTT
>NA|TRBV10-3|TRBJ2-6|NA
CATGPTATSGANVLTF
TGTGCCACGGGCCCGACAGCCACCTCTGGGGCCAACGTCCTGACTTTC
>TRBD2|TRBV7-2|TRBJ2-7|few
CASSFASGVYEQYF
TGTGCCAGCAGCTTCGCTAGCGGGGTATACGAGCAGTACTTC
>NA|TRBV7-2|TRBJ2-5|NA
CASSPARVQETQYF
TGTGCCAGCAGCCCCGCCAGGGTCCAAGAGACCCAGTACTTC
>NA|TRBV2|TRBJ2-1|NA
CASSQESFLLNNEQFF
TGTGCCAGCAGTCAAGAGTCCTTCCTACTCAACAATGAGCAGTTCTTC
>NA|TRBV18|TRBJ2-5|NA
CASSPDRGETQYF
TGTGCCAGCTCACCAGACCGGGGAGAGACCCAGTACTTC
>NA|TRBV27|TRBJ2-1|NA
CASSTLLWSSYNEQFF
TGTGCCAGCAGTACCCTCTTGTGGAGCTCCTACAATGAGCAGTTCTTC
>TRBD2|TRBV9|TRBJ2-7|NA
CASSRSGSSSYEQYF
TGTGCCAGCAGCCGTAGCGGGTCCTCTTCCTACGAGCAGTACTTC
>TRBD1|TRBV28|TRBJ1-1|NA
CASSSGGQGNMNTEAFF
TGTGCCAGCAGTTCTGGGGGACAGGGGAACATGAACACTGAAGCTTTCTTT
>TRBD1|TRBV10-3|TRBJ1-1|NA
CAALGDREAFF
TGTGCCGCCTTAGGGGACAGGGAAGCTTTCTTT
>NA|TRBV7-2|TRBJ2-3|once
CASSLGVTDTQYF
TGTGCCAGCAGCTTAGGAGTTACAGATACGCAGTATTTT
>TRBD1|TRBV5-6|TRBJ1-2|few
CASSTGTGYGYTF
TGTGCCAGCAGCACCGGGACAGGCTATGGCTACACCTTC
>TRBD2|TRBV10-1|TRBJ2-1|NA
CASSRGLAVNEQFF
TGCGCCAGCAGCCGGGGACTAGCGGTAAATGAGCAGTTCTTC
>TRBD2|TRBV28|TRBJ2-7|NA
CASSLAGGPGEQYF
TGTGCCAGCAGTTTAGCGGGAGGGCCGGGCGAGCAGTACTTC
>NA|TRBV4-1|TRBJ2-3|NA
CASSQPTASGTDTQYF
TGCGCCAGCAGCCAACCTACTGCGTCAGGGACAGATACGCAGTATTTT
>NA|TRBV29-1|TRBJ1-1|NA
CSVEDFGRRNTEAFF
TGCAGCGTTGAAGATTTCGGGAGAAGGAACACTGAAGCTTTCTTT
>TRBD1|TRBV6-5|TRBJ1-4|NA
CASSSERQGSERKLFF
TGTGCCAGCAGTTCCGAGAGACAGGGAAGCGAGCGAAAACTGTTTTTT
>TRBD1|TRBV6-5|TRBJ2-5|NA
CASSYIQGVQQETQYF
TGTGCCAGCAGTTACATACAGGGGGTACAACAAGAGACCCAGTACTTC
>NA|TRBV28|TRBJ1-4|NA
CASSFSGGIKLFF
TGTGCCAGCAGTTTCTCCGGGGGTATAAAACTGTTTTTT